This T cell receptor beta chain was sequenced during a study of blood T cell repertoires in COVID-19. In the study overall: Samples taken during acute and convalescent COVID-19 were collected in the United States, Italy and Spain. PBMCs, B-cell-depleted T cells, or T cells were the source of the cDNA or gDNA that made up the material.

Germline CDR1 is SGHRS and CDR2 is YFSETQ. This CDR3 is built from 16 residues. The J segment lost 10 bases and the V segment lost 4 bases, leaving 19 bases of the junction unmatched. Measured with immunoSEQ multiplex PCR; TCRdb has only the in-frame clones, and not every one. The data contain some 80,000 clones, 81% of them singletons. This clone was seen only a few times. V gene TRBV5-1 combines with J gene TRBJ1-2; 7 bases fit TRBD1. This TCR was recovered from a man at least 80 years old with acute or convalescent COVID-19. The material sequenced was peripheral blood. CDR3 amino acids: CASSVGPLRTGSFYTF. CDR3 coding DNA: TGCGCCAGCAGCGTAGGCCCCCTTAGGACAGGTTCCTTCTACACCTTC.